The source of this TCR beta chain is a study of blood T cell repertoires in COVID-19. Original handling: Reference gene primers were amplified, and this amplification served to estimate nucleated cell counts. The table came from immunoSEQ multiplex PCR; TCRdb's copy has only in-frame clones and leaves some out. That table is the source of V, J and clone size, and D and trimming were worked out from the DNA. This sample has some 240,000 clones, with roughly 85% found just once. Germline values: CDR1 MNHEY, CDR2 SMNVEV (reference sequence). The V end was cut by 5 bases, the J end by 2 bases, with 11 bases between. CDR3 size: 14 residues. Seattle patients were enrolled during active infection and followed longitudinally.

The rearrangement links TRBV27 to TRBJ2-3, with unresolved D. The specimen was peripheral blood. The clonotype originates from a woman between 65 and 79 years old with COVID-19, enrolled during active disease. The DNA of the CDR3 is TGTGCCAGCAGTCTCCGCCGAGTCACAGATACGCAGTATTTT. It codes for CASSLRRVTDTQYF.